The clone carrying this T cell receptor beta chain was observed once. Germline CDR1 is KGHSH and CDR2 is LQKENI. This CDR3 spans 17 amino acids. The germline V and J ends were trimmed by 0 bases and 8 bases, with 22 bases remaining between them. The PCR had 60 Vbeta and 13 Jbeta primers. Generated by immunoSEQ multiplex PCR, the TCRdb table keeps only in-frame clones and is missing some. The table lists under 250,000 clones, approximately 83% of them singletons. These data belong to a study of cytomegalovirus exposure and HLA in healthy donors. Donors in the study were healthy people who gave bone marrow.

This sequence originates from a woman aged 50 to 60 in good health and CMV-seropositive. The sample was PBMCs. This rearrangement joins TRBV18 to TRBJ1-2, with D tentatively TRBD1 (5 bases). The CDR3 region has the DNA TGTGCCAGCTCACCACCCGCCTTCCAGATTCGTAAGGGGGGCTACACCTTC. Translated, it gives CASSPPAFQIRKGGYTF.